This entry lists 29 T cell receptor beta chains sequenced from one sample in a study of shared clonotypes between healthy human individuals. TCRdb's copy holds only in-frame clones and misses some; the assay was immunoSEQ multiplex PCR. The sample has 550,000 to 800,000 clones; around 67% are singletons. Sequences were obtained from memory CD4+ T cells sorted from blood. The subset was: CD45RA-negative fraction. All receptors come from a woman in her 30s in good health.

The rearrangement links TRBV25-1 to TRBJ2-5; 7 bases fit TRBD2. There are 15 residues in the CDR3. The V and J ends lost 7 bases and 5 bases, in that order; junction bases with no gene match: 13. Germline values: CDR1 MGHDK, CDR2 SYGVNS. This chain's CDR3 is CASNHGGRARETQYF. Written as DNA, the CDR3 is TGTGCCAGCAACCACGGAGGGAGGGCAAGGGAGACCCAGTACTTC.

In this sample, this clone turned up once. V usage is TRBV7-2 and J usage is TRBJ2-7; unclear D gene. CDR3 size: 12 residues. Germline-derived CDR1 and CDR2 are SGHTA and FQGNSA. V gave up 5 bases and J gave up 2 bases, with 7 bases separating them. The DNA of the CDR3 is TGTGCCAGCAGCCACGGCACCTACGAGCAGTACTTC. It specifies CASSHGTYEQYF. Combining the CDR3 with reference TRBV7-2 and TRBJ2-7 gives the whole variable domain GAGVSQSPSNKVTEKGKDVELRCDPISGHTALYWYRQSLGQGLEFLIYFQGNSAPDKSGLPSDRFSAERTGGSVSTLTIQRTQQEDSAVYLCASSHGTYEQYFGPGTRLTVT.

The V call is TRBV28, the J call TRBJ2-7; D remains unclear. Germline values: CDR1 MDHEN, CDR2 SYDVKM. V gave up 7 bases and J gave up 2 bases, with 12 bases separating them. The CDR3 extends over 13 amino acids. CDR3 residues: CASTTGRTYEQYF. DNA for the CDR3: TGTGCCAGCACCACTGGACGGACCTACGAGCAGTACTTC.

As regards this clone: Within the sample, other DNA sequences also encode this same CDR3. The chain couples TRBV5-1 to TRBJ2-7; 9 bases agree with TRBD1. Unmatched junction bases numbered 8, after V lost 4 bases and J lost 3 bases. CDR1 is SGHRS, CDR2 YFSETQ, per germline. The CDR3 is 15 residues long. The CDR3 DNA follows: TGCGCCAGCAGCCCACAGGGGGCTCAAGACTACGAGCAGTACTTC. Its protein product is CASSPQGAQDYEQYF.

A few counts support this clone. The V gene is TRBV21-1, the J gene TRBJ2-7; TRBD1 is the table's D call and was not checked against the DNA. TRBV21-1 is recorded as a pseudogene. This CDR3 is built from 12 residues. CDR3 nucleotides: TGTGCCACACACCGCAATTCCTACGAGCAGTACTTC. Residues: CATHRNSYEQYF.

The chain is built from TRBV15 and TRBJ2-5; TRBD1 matches 9 bases. CDR1 is LNHNV and CDR2 is YYDKDF in the germline V gene (reference sequence). This CDR3 comprises 14 residues. The ends lost 3 bases at V and 5 bases at J; junction bases unmatched: 4. The CDR3 nucleotides are TGTGCCACCAGCAGGGGGACAGGGTCGGAGACCCAGTACTTC. It is translated as CATSRGTGSETQYF.

CDR3 region: CASSDLGGGRPGELFF. CDR3 DNA sequence: TGTGCCAGCAGTGATCTCGGGGGAGGCCGCCCCGGGGAGCTGTTTTTT. This rearrangement joins TRBV6-1 to TRBJ2-2, with a weak D call TRBD2 (6 bases). V was shortened by 3 bases and J by 6 bases, with 17 bases between the two germline ends. The CDR3 loop spans 16 amino acids. Germline assignment: CDR1 MNHNS and CDR2 SASEGT.

The V and J genes are TRBV6-1 and TRBJ1-2; no definite D call. V was shortened by 2 bases and J by 0 bases, with 7 bases between the two germline ends. There are 14 residues in the CDR3. Per germline, CDR1 MNHNS and CDR2 SASEGT. The CDR3 loop reads CASSELAANYGYTF. The CDR3 DNA reads as TGTGCCAGCAGTGAATTGGCGGCTAACTATGGCTACACCTTC.

This sequence joins TRBV7-2 and TRBJ2-3; unclear D gene. Per the germline V gene, CDR1 is SGHTA and CDR2 is FQGNSA. The V end lost 4 bases, the J end lost 1 base, and 12 bases lay between the germline ends. CDR3 length equals 15 residues. CDR3 sequence reads: CASSYPPGGTDTQYF. DNA for the CDR3: TGTGCCAGCAGCTACCCCCCAGGCGGCACAGATACGCAGTATTTT. The variable domain in full, with the rest retrieved from reference TRBV7-2 and TRBJ2-3, is GAGVSQSPSNKVTEKGKDVELRCDPISGHTALYWYRQSLGQGLEFLIYFQGNSAPDKSGLPSDRFSAERTGGSVSTLTIQRTQQEDSAVYLCASSYPPGGTDTQYFGPGTRLTVL.

There are a few counts of this clone. V and J are TRBV19 and TRBJ1-1; unclear D gene. Trimming took 5 bases from V and 10 from J, leaving 14 bases between them. This CDR3 has 12 residues. Germline-derived CDR1 and CDR2 are LNHDA and SQIVND (reference sequence). The CDR3 loop is CASSGWTDGAFF. The CDR3 DNA reads TGTGCCAGTAGTGGTTGGACTGATGGAGCTTTCTTT. The full variable domain, its missing parts supplied by reference TRBV19 and TRBJ1-1, is DGGITQSPKYLFRKEGQNVTLSCEQNLNHDAMYWYRQDPGQGLRLIYYSQIVNDFQKGDIAEGYSVSREKKESFPLTVTSAQKNPTAFYLCASSGWTDGAFFGQGTRLTVV.

V and J are TRBV27 and TRBJ1-2; 9 bases agree with TRBD1. CDR1 is MNHEY and CDR2 is SMNVEV in the germline V gene (reference sequence). J gave up 4 bases and V 4 bases, and 10 bases lay outside the gene matches. The CDR3 runs to 16 residues. CDR3 amino acids: CASSSLIQGAGYGYTF. The CDR3 nucleotides are TGTGCCAGCAGTTCCCTCATACAGGGGGCTGGCTATGGCTACACCTTC.

This clone was picked up a small number of times. The chain joins TRBV9 to TRBJ2-5; the D is unclear. The CDR3 contains 12 residues. Trimming left V 4 bases short and J 2 bases short, with 6 bases between. Germline V gene data show CDR1 as SGDLS and CDR2 as YYNGEE. The CDR3, as DNA: TGTGCCAGCAGCCCCAGGCAAGAGACCCAGTACTTC. This sequence encodes CASSPRQETQYF.

The gene calls are TRBV10-1 and TRBJ2-3; the D call may be TRBD1 or TRBD2 (5 bases each). Per germline, CDR1 WNHNN and CDR2 SYGVQD (reference sequence). Trimming took 8 bases from V and 2 from J, leaving 14 bases between them. This CDR3 contains 14 residues. CDR3 nucleotides: TGCGCCAGCTTACCCGGGACGGCCACAGATACGCAGTATTTT. Amino acid sequence: CASLPGTATDTQYF.

The chain recombines TRBV28 with TRBJ2-1, with D maybe TRBD1 (5 bases). Trimming removed 11 bases from V and 0 bases from J, with 23 bases in between. Germline lookup yields CDR1 MDHEN and CDR2 SYDVKM. CDR3 size: 17 residues. CDR3 amino acids: CASRPQGGRTSYNEQFF. In DNA form, the CDR3 reads TGTGCCTCACGGCCCCAGGGTGGGCGCACCTCCTACAATGAGCAGTTCTTC.

The chain carries TRBV2 and TRBJ1-5; TRBD1 aligns across 7 bases. The CDR3 runs 13 residues. J gave up 7 bases and V 3 bases, and 3 bases lay outside the gene matches. Germline V gives CDR1 SNHLY, CDR2 FYNNEI. CDR3 sequence (DNA): TGTGCCAGCAGTGACCAGGGGGGGCAGCCCCAGCATTTT. Translated: CASSDQGGQPQHF.

In its sample, this clone was seen a few times. This chain connects TRBV4-1 to TRBJ2-1; TRBD1 aligns across 10 bases. The CDR3 totals 14 residues. The V gene end was trimmed by 4 bases and the J gene end by 10 bases; junction bases not matched to a gene: 7. Germline CDR1 is MGHRA and CDR2 is YSYEKL. CDR3 nucleotide sequence: TGCGCCAGCAGCCGACAGGGGGCCGGTTTCGAGCAGTTCTTC. Amino acids: CASSRQGAGFEQFF.

Regarding this clone: Other nucleotide sequences from this sample produce the same CDR3. The CDR3 spells CASSLSEKLFF. DNA for the CDR3: TGTGCCAGCAGTTTAAGTGAAAAACTGTTTTTT. This rearrangement joins TRBV28 to TRBJ1-4; no reliable D call. Trimming left V 2 bases short and J 7 bases short, with 2 bases between. Germline V lookup: CDR1 MDHEN, CDR2 SYDVKM. The CDR3 sequence is 11 residues long.

V is TRBV7-2 and J is TRBJ2-5, with 9 positions matching TRBD1. The DNA end is more similar to TRBJ2-7, so the J call may be wrong. CDR3 size: 15 residues. Germline CDR1 SGHTA, CDR2 FQGNSA. The DNA for the CDR3 is TGTGCCAGCAGCCCGAGGGGGACAGGGAAGAACGAGCAGTACTTC. Its protein is CASSPRGTGKNEQYF.

The table lists this clone with a few counts. The rearrangement uses TRBV7-2 and TRBJ2-7, with D uncertain. V lost 4 bases, J lost 3 bases, and 19 bases lay in between. CDR1 and CDR2 from the germline V gene are SGHTA and FQGNSA. CDR3 length: 16 residues. This CDR3 is CASSSADQPGVYEQYF. CDR3 nucleotide sequence: TGTGCCAGCAGCTCCGCAGACCAGCCGGGCGTCTACGAGCAGTACTTC.

In this sample, this clone turned up many times. The CDR3 nucleotides read TGTGCCAGCAGTGGGGACAACTCCTACGAGCAGTACTTC. It encodes CASSGDNSYEQYF. The chain is built from TRBV2 and TRBJ2-7; weak D call: TRBD1 (6 bases). The germline CDR1 and CDR2 sequences are SNHLY and FYNNEI. This CDR3 is 13 amino acids long. Trimming removed 4 bases from V and 0 bases from J, with 7 bases in between.

The gene calls are TRBV25-1 and TRBJ2-1; D possibly corresponds to TRBD1 (6 bases). From germline, CDR1 is MGHDK and CDR2 SYGVNS. The CDR3 spans 15 residues. Trimming took off 2 bases at V and 10 bases at J, with 18 bases between the two ends. The CDR3 region is CASSENSVTGDEQFF. In nucleotides, the CDR3 is TGTGCCAGCAGTGAAAACTCGGTGACAGGTGACGAGCAGTTCTTC.

In the case of this clone: Other DNA variants within this sample encode the same CDR3. V and J are TRBV5-1 and TRBJ1-3; D is uncertain. This CDR3 has 14 residues. Germline values: CDR1 SGHRS, CDR2 YFSETQ. V lost 0 bases to trimming and J lost 2 bases, with 6 bases between them. CDR3: CASSLVSPGNTIYF. In DNA form, the CDR3 reads TGCGCCAGCAGCTTGGTTTCCCCTGGAAACACCATATATTTT.

This clone was counted between two and nine times. The genes are TRBV19 and TRBJ1-5; no clear D gene. Germline V gene data show CDR1 as LNHDA and CDR2 as SQIVND (reference sequence). Trimming pared 9 bases from V and 6 bases from J, leaving 18 bases between. CDR3 length equals 14 residues. The CDR3 protein is CASRTQADSQPQHF. In nucleotides, the CDR3 is TGTGCCAGCAGGACCCAAGCGGATAGTCAGCCCCAGCATTTT. Supplemented by reference TRBV19 and TRBJ1-5, the full variable domain reads DGGITQSPKYLFRKEGQNVTLSCEQNLNHDAMYWYRQDPGQGLRLIYYSQIVNDFQKGDIAEGYSVSREKKESFPLTVTSAQKNPTAFYLCASRTQADSQPQHFGDGTRLSIL.

CDR3 nucleotide sequence: TGCGCCAGCAGCTCAACTAGCTCCACAGATACGCAGTATTTT. Translation gives CASSSTSSTDTQYF. The rearrangement links TRBV5-1 to TRBJ2-3, with D possibly matching TRBD2 (6 bases). The CDR3 loop spans 14 amino acids. Trimming took off 3 bases at V and 2 bases at J, with 10 bases between the two ends. The germline CDR1 and CDR2 sequences are SGHRS and YFSETQ.

The chain links TRBV11-2 to TRBJ2-7, with a weak D call TRBD1 (5 bases). Deletions cut 5 bases from V and 6 bases from J, with 20 bases between. The germline V gene has CDR1 SGHAT and CDR2 FQNNGV. This CDR3 is 15 amino acids long. DNA of the CDR3: TGTGCCAGCAGCCCCGGACAAGGCCGCCAGGGCGAGCAGTACTTC. Its translation: CASSPGQGRQGEQYF.

This clone has at least ten counts. V gene TRBV29-1 combines with J gene TRBJ2-3; TRBD2 is a possible D gene (5 bases). Trimming took 6 bases from V and 4 from J, leaving 17 bases between them. Germline V gene data show CDR1 as SQVTM and CDR2 as ANQGSEA. The CDR3 length is 14 residues. The DNA of the CDR3 is TGCAGCGTGAGGCGGGTCGGCACCGCAGATACGCAGTATTTT. Translation gives CSVRRVGTADTQYF.

A single count supports this clone. The chain employs TRBV30 and TRBJ1-6, with D tentatively TRBD1 (5 bases). The CDR3 spans 13 residues. Trimming removed 2 bases from V and 13 bases from J, with 15 bases in between. In germline, CDR1 is GTSNPN, CDR2 SVGIG (reference sequence). The CDR3 is CAWSPGTQSPLHF. CDR3 sequence (DNA): TGTGCCTGGAGTCCCGGGACGCAAAGCCCCCTCCACTTT.

This chain connects TRBV30 to TRBJ1-5; 9 nucleotides align to TRBD1. In germline, CDR1 is GTSNPN, CDR2 SVGIG (reference sequence). V dropped 2 bases and J dropped 6; count of bases not matched to a gene: 5. This CDR3 has 14 amino acids. The CDR3 reads CAWSRDRVGQPQHF. The CDR3 nucleotides read TGTGCCTGGAGTAGGGACAGGGTCGGTCAGCCCCAGCATTTT.

The gene calls are TRBV5-6 and TRBJ2-1; 13 bases line up with TRBD2. Germline CDR1 SGHDT, CDR2 YYEEEE. V dropped 4 bases and J dropped 5; count of bases not matched to a gene: 3. This CDR3 is built from 15 residues. The CDR3 spells CASSRGLAGHNEQFF. CDR3 bases: TGTGCCAGCAGCCGGGGACTAGCGGGACACAATGAGCAGTTCTTC.